The next 4 T cell receptor beta chains were all read from a single sample in a study of blood T cells in healthy people across ages (dated by TCRdb to the mid-2010s). The method was 5' RACE. Sequencing was carried out with an Illumina HiSeq 2500. The second PCR ran for about 7 to 11 cycles and used a J-beta primer mix along with a sample-barcoded 5' primer. TCRdb reworked the public reads: Q25 trimming with fastp, MiXCR clone assembly, productive beta chains retained. All rows with the same CDR3 protein become a single entry with the most common DNA and genes. Counted in this sample were 780,000 or so distinct CDR3 sequences; about 55% of them appeared once. The biggest ten clones account for about two fifths of the sample. Sample: blood. Receptors originate from an elderly man in good health.

This clonotype showed up just a few times. The gene calls are TRBV12-3 or TRBV12-4 and TRBJ2-1; 8 nucleotides agree with TRBD2. Trimming removed 3 bases from V and 0 bases from J; junction bases left unmatched: 13. This CDR3 comprises 19 residues. The CDR3 sequence: CASSFRGGRFGSSYNEQFF. In nucleotides, the CDR3 is TGTGCCAGCAGTTTCCGGGGGGGGAGGTTTGGAAGCTCCTACAATGAGCAGTTCTTC.

This clonotype was found a few times. The chain has TRBV10-1 and TRBJ2-3, with 7 bases aligning to TRBD1. This CDR3 is built from 12 residues. CDR1 and CDR2 from the germline V gene are WNHNN and SYGVQD (reference sequence). J lost 14 bases, V lost 8 bases, and 13 bases had no gene match. The CDR3 nucleotides are TGCGCCAGCCGTTCGACAGGGAGATACGCGTATTTT. Amino acid sequence: CASRSTGRYAYF.

This clonotype was detected a few times. The CDR3 DNA follows: TGTGCCATCAGTCTACAGAGGGGAGAGACCCAGTACTTC. It codes for CAISLQRGETQYF. The chain couples TRBV10-3 to TRBJ2-5; tentatively, D is TRBD1 or TRBD2 (5 bases each). The CDR3 has 13 residues. Looked up from germline, CDR1 is ENHRY and CDR2 is SYGVKD. V lost 5 bases and J 4 bases, leaving 11 bases between the germline ends.

The genes are TRBV7-9 and TRBJ1-5, with unresolved D. This CDR3 spans 13 amino acids. Looked up from germline, CDR1 is SEHNR and CDR2 is FQNEAQ (reference sequence). The ends were cut back, 8 bases at V and 0 bases at J, with 8 bases in the middle. CDR3 nucleotides: TGTGCCAGCGGCGGTGATAGCAATCAGCCCCAGCATTTT. Encoded protein: CASGGDSNQPQHF.